Presented here are 21 T cell receptor beta chains from one specimen sequenced in a study of T-cell reconstitution after alpha-beta-depleted transplantation in children. Unique molecular identifiers were used to barcode this TCRbeta library. TCRdb re-called the PCR reads through MiXCR, storing one row per CDR3 protein. This table has a few hundred thousand distinct CDR3 sequences, 9.7% appearing once. Sample: PBMCs from the stem cell graft donor, taken from the stem cell graft. The receptors originated from a human donor who donated a stem cell graft to a child with SCID.

This clonotype was seen many times. The CDR3 coding sequence is TGCAGTGCTAGAGTTCCTGGCAAAGAGACCCAGTACTTC. Translating it yields CSARVPGKETQYF. The V gene is TRBV20-1, the J gene TRBJ2-5, with D hard to call. From germline, CDR1 is DFQATT and CDR2 SNEGSKA (reference sequence). This CDR3 spans 13 amino acids. Trimming shortened V by 1 base and J by 3 bases, and 9 bases separated the two germline ends.

As concerns this clonotype: A read error may account for a junction end that differs from germline. This chain uses TRBV20-1 with TRBJ2-3, with D hard to call. CDR3 length: 12 amino acids. From germline, CDR1 is DFQATT and CDR2 SNEGSKA (reference sequence). As DNA, the CDR3 is TGCAGTGCTGGAGATGGCCGGGATACGCAGTATTTT. Amino acid sequence: CSAGDGRDTQYF.

The chain is built from TRBV6-5 and TRBJ2-2, with a possible D match to TRBD1 (6 bases). V lost 0 bases and J lost 1, with 9 bases in between. CDR3 size: 16 residues. CDR1 and CDR2 from the germline V gene are MNHEY and SVGAGI. In nucleotides, the CDR3 is TGTGCCAGCAGTTACTCCCGGGGACAGAACACCGGGGAGCTGTTTTTT. This codes for CASSYSRGQNTGELFF.

In this sample, this clonotype turned up a few times. J is TRBJ1-2 and V is TRBV18; D is undetermined. In germline, CDR1 is KGHSH, CDR2 LQKENI. Trimming cost V 1 base and J 4 bases, with 10 bases left between them. CDR3 length: 14 residues. CDR3 sequence reads: CASSPQDEGYGYTF. The CDR3 DNA sequence: TGTGCCAGCTCACCACAGGACGAGGGCTATGGCTACACCTTC.

This clonotype showed up many times. For the CDR3, the DNA is TGCAGTGCTAGGGTATACGGCGGGGGCACGTGGAATGAGCAGTTCTTC. Translation gives CSARVYGGGTWNEQFF. The V call is TRBV20-1, the J call TRBJ2-1; the D gene is possibly TRBD2 (7 bases). V lost 3 bases to trimming and J lost 7 bases, with 22 bases between them. Germline V gene lookup returns CDR1 DFQATT and CDR2 SNEGSKA (reference sequence). The CDR3 runs to 16 residues.

Many counts were recorded for this clonotype. The chain links TRBV9 to TRBJ2-5, with D maybe TRBD2 (6 bases). The V and J ends lost 3 bases and 2 bases respectively, with 14 bases between them. This CDR3 is built from 15 residues. CDR1 is SGDLS and CDR2 is YYNGEE in the germline V gene. This chain's CDR3 is CASSATLGGQETQYF. DNA of the CDR3: TGTGCCAGCAGCGCAACACTGGGGGGTCAAGAGACCCAGTACTTC.

Many counts were recorded for this clonotype. The J gene is TRBJ2-7, the V gene TRBV28; TRBD1 agrees at 9 bases. The V segment lost 6 bases and the J segment 4 bases; nucleotides outside the gene matches: 4. The CDR3 runs to 13 residues. The V gene's germline CDR1 is MDHEN and CDR2 SYDVKM. The CDR3 DNA follows: TGTGCCAGCAGATCAGACAGGGGGTACGAGCAGTACTTC. Protein product: CASRSDRGYEQYF.

The rearrangement uses TRBV7-2 and TRBJ2-7, with 8 nucleotides matching TRBD1. CDR1 and CDR2 (germline): SGHTA, FQGNSA. The V and J ends lost 4 bases and 4 bases, in that order; junction bases with no gene match: 6. The CDR3 sequence is 14 residues long. The CDR3 sequence: CASSWGQEPYEQYF. The CDR3 bases are TGTGCCAGCAGCTGGGGACAGGAGCCTTACGAGCAGTACTTC.

In its sample, this clonotype was seen many times. J is TRBJ1-5 and V is TRBV12-3 or TRBV12-4; tentative D call: TRBD1 (6 bases). The length of the CDR3 is 15 residues. Trimming took 3 bases from V and 2 from J, leaving 11 bases between them. CDR3 protein: CASSFGGAGNQPQHF. In DNA form, the CDR3 reads TGTGCCAGCAGTTTCGGGGGCGCCGGCAATCAGCCCCAGCATTTT.

At least ten counts were recorded for this clonotype. This rearrangement joins TRBV18 to TRBJ1-1; D unclear. The germline CDR1 and CDR2 sequences are KGHSH and LQKENI. V dropped 2 bases and J dropped 3 bases, with 7 bases sitting between them. This CDR3 has 13 residues. DNA of the CDR3: TGTGCCAGCTCACCAGGGCTGGACACTGAAGCTTTCTTT. Translated: CASSPGLDTEAFF.

In this sample, this clonotype turned up many times. The chain carries TRBV20-1 and TRBJ1-1, with a possible D match to TRBD1 (5 bases). Per the germline V gene, CDR1 is DFQATT and CDR2 is SNEGSKA (reference sequence). Trimming stripped 1 base from V and 4 bases from J, with 13 bases between. This CDR3 is 14 amino acids long. CDR3 protein: CSARVRTGATEAFF. The CDR3 coding sequence is TGCAGTGCTAGAGTACGGACTGGGGCCACTGAAGCTTTCTTT.

This clonotype appeared many times. The genes are TRBV15 and TRBJ2-3; D is ambiguous. The CDR3 loop spans 16 amino acids. The V end lost 4 bases, the J end lost 0 bases, and 14 bases lay between the germline ends. Germline V gives CDR1 LNHNV, CDR2 YYDKDF (reference sequence). The CDR3 loop is CATSTYIVPSTDTQYF. CDR3 bases: TGTGCCACCAGCACCTACATCGTACCTAGCACAGATACGCAGTATTTT. Based on the CDR3 plus reference TRBV15 and TRBJ2-3, the full variable domain is DAMVIQNPRYQVTQFGKPVTLSCSQTLNHNVMYWYQQKSSQAPKLLFHYYDKDFNNEADTPDNFQSRRPNTSFCFLDIRSPGLGDTAMYLCATSTYIVPSTDTQYFGPGTRLTVL.

There are many counts of this clonotype. This rearrangement joins TRBV12-3 or TRBV12-4 to TRBJ1-2; 7 bases agree with TRBD1. This CDR3 has 15 amino acids. Trimming took 6 bases from V and 3 from J; bases not matched to a gene: 10. This CDR3 reads CASSLGRGGDYGYTF. Written as DNA, the CDR3 is TGTGCCAGCAGCCTAGGTCGAGGGGGCGACTATGGCTACACCTTC.

This clonotype was counted at least ten times. The chain recombines TRBV11-1 with TRBJ2-3; 14 bases agree with TRBD2. With 5 bases clipped from V and 4 bases from J, the junction kept 14 bases outside the gene matches. CDR1 is SGHAT and CDR2 is FQDESV in the germline V gene (reference sequence). The CDR3 spans 19 residues. CDR3 residues: CASSPGLAGGNRKADTQYF. In DNA form, the CDR3 reads TGTGCCAGCAGCCCAGGACTAGCGGGGGGCAACAGAAAAGCAGATACGCAGTATTTT.

This clonotype was observed at least ten times. V is TRBV4-2 and J is TRBJ2-3, with D unresolved. The CDR3 is made up of 15 amino acids. The V gene's germline CDR1 is LGHNA and CDR2 YNFKEQ. V was shortened by 1 base and J by 4 bases, with 12 bases between the two germline ends. In DNA form, the CDR3 reads TGTGCCAGCAGCCAAGGAGTGCTGAGCGCAGATACGCAGTATTTT. It yields the protein CASSQGVLSADTQYF.

This clonotype has just a few counts. The V and J genes are TRBV5-1 and TRBJ2-2; D gene unclear. Per germline, CDR1 SGHRS and CDR2 YFSETQ. Trimming took 4 bases from V and 0 from J, leaving 13 bases between them. This CDR3 has 16 amino acids. The CDR3 DNA reads as TGCGCCAGCAGCCTGGAGAGTCTTACGAACACCGGGGAGCTGTTTTTT. The encoded protein is CASSLESLTNTGELFF. Supplemented by reference TRBV5-1 and TRBJ2-2, the full variable domain reads KAGVTQTPRYLIKTRGQQVTLSCSPISGHRSVSWYQQTPGQGLQFLFEYFSETQRNKGNFPGRFSGRQFSNSRSEMNVSTLELGDSALYLCASSLESLTNTGELFFGEGSRLTVL.

This clonotype was observed a few times. The V gene is TRBV3-1, the J gene TRBJ2-5, with D uncertain. Trimming stripped 10 bases from V and 1 base from J, with 25 bases between. The CDR3 spans 17 residues. CDR1 is LGHDT and CDR2 is YNNKEL in the germline V gene (reference sequence). DNA for the CDR3: TGTGCCACCACCCAAGAGCCGACTCTCGAGATCCAAGAGACCCAGTACTTC. This encodes CATTQEPTLEIQETQYF.

This clonotype has ten or more counts. The gene calls are TRBV20-1 and TRBJ2-7, with D hard to call. The length of the CDR3 is 12 residues. Germline values: CDR1 DFQATT, CDR2 SNEGSKA (reference sequence). V lost 3 bases and J 2 bases, leaving 8 bases between the germline ends. CDR3 nucleotides: TGCAGTGCTAGGGTGGATGCCTACGAGCAGTACTTC. Translated, it gives CSARVDAYEQYF.

This clonotype was recorded many times. The V call is TRBV27, the J call TRBJ2-1; the D gene is possibly TRBD1 (5 bases). This CDR3 is 12 amino acids long. The V end lost 3 bases, the J end lost 8 bases, and 8 bases lay between the germline ends. Per germline, CDR1 MNHEY and CDR2 SMNVEV (reference sequence). CDR3 sequence: CASSFWGDEQFF. CDR3 nucleotide sequence: TGTGCCAGCAGTTTCTGGGGCGATGAGCAGTTCTTC.

This clonotype was counted at least ten times. The rearrangement joins TRBV6-5 to TRBJ2-7, with 12 positions matching TRBD1. Germline CDR1 and CDR2: MNHEY and SVGAGI. The CDR3 contains 14 residues. Germline trimming cut 2 bases from V and 5 bases from J; bases unmatched to any gene: 1. This CDR3 reads CASSYGTGGNEQYF. In nucleotides, the CDR3 is TGTGCCAGCAGTTACGGGACAGGGGGCAACGAGCAGTACTTC.

This clonotype was recorded many times. This sequence joins TRBV20-1 and TRBJ2-1; D not resolved. Germline CDR1 and CDR2: DFQATT and SNEGSKA (reference sequence). The germline V and J ends were trimmed by 1 base and 6 bases, with 10 bases remaining between them. The CDR3 runs 13 residues. The CDR3 protein is CSARGSNFNEQFF. The CDR3 nucleotides read TGCAGTGCTAGAGGGAGTAACTTCAATGAGCAGTTCTTC.